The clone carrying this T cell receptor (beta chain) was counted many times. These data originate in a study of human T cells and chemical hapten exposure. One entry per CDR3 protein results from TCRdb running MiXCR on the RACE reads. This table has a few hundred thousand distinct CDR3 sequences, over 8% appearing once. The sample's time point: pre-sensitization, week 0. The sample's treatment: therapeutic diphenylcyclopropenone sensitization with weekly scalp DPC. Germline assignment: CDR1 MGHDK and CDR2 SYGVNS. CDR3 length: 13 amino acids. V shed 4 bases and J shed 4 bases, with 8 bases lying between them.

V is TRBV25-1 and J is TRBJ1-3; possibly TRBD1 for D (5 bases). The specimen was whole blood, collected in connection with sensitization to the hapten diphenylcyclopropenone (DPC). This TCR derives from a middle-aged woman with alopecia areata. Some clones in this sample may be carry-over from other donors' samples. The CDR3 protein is CASSGGVGNTIYF. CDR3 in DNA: TGTGCCAGCAGTGGAGGGGTCGGAAACACCATATATTTT.